Listed below are T cell receptor beta chains from one sample, sequenced in a study of T cell changes during pregnancy in multiple sclerosis. Generated by immunoSEQ multiplex PCR, the TCRdb table keeps only in-frame clones and is missing some. The table records fewer than 50,000 clones, more than 85% of them present only once. This specimen was CD8+ T cells from peripheral blood mononuclear cells, taken in the third trimester of pregnancy. The receptors were gathered from a female donor with multiple sclerosis, enrolled in a pregnancy study. Each CDR3 is given with its conserved first and last residue.

>TRBV19
CASSETVLVTEAFF
>TRBV7-3
CASSSGLAKSKLTTDTQYF
>TRBV29-1
CSVSHREGTEAFF
>TRBV5-4
CASTFLTSGDNEQFF
>TRBV28
CASSWQGLGNQPQHF
>TRBV7-2
CASSLDSVETQYF
>TRBV6-5
CASSFFGGQKEAFF
>TRBV7-3
CASSLNRVGSSGPYEQYF
>TRBV28
CASTAGSQETQYF
>TRBV6-4
CASSDSSGGGNEQFF
>TRBV7-9
CASSSPTAVTEAFF
>TRBV5-6
CASSLVTGGRDYTF
>TRBV4-3
CASSLTCNHEQYF
>TRBV29-1
CSAYTGELFF